The 27 T cell receptor delta chains presented below share a single source sample, sequenced in a study of gamma-delta T cells after stem cell transplantation (dated by TCRdb to the mid-2010s). Library prep was done by RT-PCR. The sequencer listed for this sample is Illumina MiSeq. TCRdb reprocessed the public reads with the caller CATT; rows with the same DNA were merged afterwards. The sample records around 5,700 delta-chain clones, approximately 10% of which are singletons. Less than 15% of the sample goes to the ten largest clones. Sequencing was performed on gamma-delta T cells. The source of these receptors is a human donor. It is not recorded whose cells these are; they may come from a transplant donor.

Details on this clone: Being one base from a much bigger clone, this may be a read error. The same CDR3 arises from other DNA sequences in this sample as well. The V gene is TRDV2, the J gene TRDJ1, with 12 bases lining up with TRDD3. The CDR3 has 18 amino acids. Per germline, CDR1 GEAIGNYY and CDR2 EKD. The CDR3 loop is CACDKLLGDTEYTDKLIF. The DNA for the CDR3 is TGTGCCTGTGACAAGCTACTGGGGGATACCGAGTACACTGATAAACTCATCTTT.

This clone occurred a few times. This chain joins TRDV2 and TRDJ1; TRDD3 matches at 10 bases. The CDR3 runs to 19 residues. Looked up from germline, CDR1 is GEAIGNYY and CDR2 is EKD. V dropped 0 bases and J dropped 0; count of bases not matched to a gene: 12. The CDR3 DNA follows: TGTGCCTGTGACACCGCAGAGGGACTGGGGGATCGGGACACCGATAAACTCATCTTT. Translating gives CACDTAEGLGDRDTDKLIF.

This clone was recorded a few times. CDR3 in DNA: TGTGCCTGTGACACCGTCGCTTTCACCGATAAACTCATCTTT. It translates to CACDTVAFTDKLIF. The V and J genes are TRDV2 and TRDJ1; the D is unclear. Germline V gene sequence: CDR1 GEAIGNYY, CDR2 EKD. The CDR3 runs to 14 residues. The V and J ends lost 0 bases and 1 base respectively, with 8 bases between them.

Note on this clone: A far larger clone is just one base off, so this is likely a read error. Other DNA sequences from this sample encode an identical CDR3 as well. V gene TRDV2 combines with J gene TRDJ3; 12 nucleotides align to TRDD3. Germline V gene sequence: CDR1 GEAIGNYY, CDR2 EKD. With 3 bases clipped from V and 0 bases from J, the junction kept 5 bases outside the gene matches. The CDR3 consists of 19 residues. CDR3 loop: CACDSILGDTSWDTRQMFF. CDR3 DNA: TGTGCCTGTGACTCAATACTGGGGGATACCTCCTGGGACACCCGACAGATGTTTTTC.

This clone was observed a handful of times. The V and J genes are TRDV2 and TRDJ1, with 7 bases aligning to TRDD3. CDR3 size: 18 residues. Germline V CDR1 and CDR2: GEAIGNYY, EKD. After removal of 0 bases from V and 4 bases from J, the junction contained 16 bases not matched to a gene. As DNA, the CDR3 is TGTGCCTGTGACACCGTTCGAAGCGGGGGGGATGAAGGCGATAAACTCATCTTT. It translates to CACDTVRSGGDEGDKLIF.

In its sample, this clone is large (0.1 to 1%). This same CDR3 is encoded by further DNA sequences in the sample. The chain carries TRDV2 and TRDJ1, with D maybe TRDD3 (6 bases). The length of the CDR3 is 15 residues. Trimming pared 1 base from V and 0 bases from J, leaving 11 bases between. Germline V gives CDR1 GEAIGNYY, CDR2 EKD. The DNA of the CDR3 is TGTGCCTGTGACACGTTATTGGGGGACACCGATAAACTCATCTTT. Translated: CACDTLLGDTDKLIF.

In its sample, this clone was seen a few times. The chain is built from TRDV2 and TRDJ1; TRDD3 is a possible D gene (5 bases). Germline V gene data show CDR1 as GEAIGNYY and CDR2 as EKD. The V and J ends lost 2 bases and 3 bases respectively, with 9 bases between them. This CDR3 is built from 13 residues. The CDR3 sequence: CACDRGLADKLIF. CDR3 nucleotide sequence: TGTGCCTGTGACAGGGGGTTGGCCGATAAACTCATCTTT.

This clone has more than one count but fewer than ten. The chain couples TRDV2 to TRDJ1; 7 bases fit TRDD3. The CDR3 loop spans 22 amino acids. V shed 1 base and J 0 bases; nucleotides not matched to a gene: 25. Germline V gene sequence: CDR1 GEAIGNYY, CDR2 EKD. The CDR3 spells CACDTVRLGVGNPPEYTDKLIF. CDR3 nucleotides: TGTGCCTGTGACACGGTTCGGCTGGGGGTGGGGAATCCCCCCGAATACACCGATAAACTCATCTTT.

This clone was seen a few times. This is likely an artifact of a read error, given a far larger clone one base away. The chain links TRDV2 to TRDJ1, with D possibly TRDD3 on 5 matching bases. The CDR3 extends over 17 amino acids. Per the germline V gene, CDR1 is GEAIGNYY and CDR2 is EKD. The DNA of the CDR3 is TGTGCCTGTGGCACCCTCGGGCCTGGGCGAAACACCGATAAACTCATCTTT. This translates into CACGTLGPGRNTDKLIF.

Note on this clone: A much larger clone lies a single base off, so this may be a read error. The same CDR3 also results from other DNA sequences found in this sample. The chain couples TRDV2 to TRDJ2; D is perhaps TRDD3 (6 bases). Looked up from germline, CDR1 is GEAIGNYY and CDR2 is EKD. Trimming left V 0 bases short and J 4 bases short, with 20 bases between. The CDR3 has 18 residues. The CDR3 spells CACDTVHQGGEQTAQLFF. The CDR3 region has the DNA TGTGCCTGTGACACCGTACATCAGGGGGGGGAACAGACAGCACAACTCTTCTTT.

This clone was seen only a few times. The protein that TCRdb holds for this DNA derives from a much larger clone and differs from the translated DNA at residue 13, which likely indicates a read error; the protein shown here is translated from the DNA. This CDR3 is CACDTVPLGDFYADKLIF. CDR3 in DNA: TGTGCCTGTGACACGGTCCCACTGGGGGATTTCTACGCCGATAAACTCATCTTT. V is TRDV2 and J is TRDJ1; 10 bases are shared with TRDD3. Trimming removed 1 base from V and 3 bases from J; junction bases left unmatched: 13. Germline CDR1 is GEAIGNYY and CDR2 is EKD. This CDR3 has 18 amino acids.

This clone was detected only a few times. This chain connects TRDV1 to TRDJ1, with 9 nucleotides matching TRDD2. Germline values: CDR1 TSWWSYY, CDR2 QGS. CDR3 length equals 18 residues. J lost 0 bases, V lost 2 bases, and 10 bases had no gene match. CDR3 amino acids: CALGEEPSYGGYTDKLIF. For the CDR3, the DNA is TGTGCTCTTGGGGAAGAGCCTTCCTACGGGGGGTACACCGATAAACTCATCTTT.

As regards this clone: A much bigger clone sits one base away, suggesting this may be a read error. The chain uses TRDV2 and TRDJ3; 11 nucleotides align to TRDD3. CDR1 is GEAIGNYY, CDR2 EKD, per germline. The CDR3 is made up of 22 amino acids. CDR3 in DNA: TGTGCCTGTGACACCGTTGCAGGTCTGGGGGATACCACCTCCTGGGACACCCGACAGGTGTTTTTC. Translated, it gives CACDTVAGLGDTTSWDTRQVFF.

In this sample, this clone turned up a few times. V usage is TRDV2 and J usage is TRDJ1; 8 nucleotides match TRDD3. The CDR3 consists of 19 residues. V lost 3 bases to trimming and J lost 0 bases; unmatched junction nucleotides: 17. Germline values: CDR1 GEAIGNYY, CDR2 EKD. The CDR3 DNA is TGTGCCTGTGACCGACTACTGGGGGCCCCAGGGCGGTACACCGATAAACTCATCTTT. This translates into CACDRLLGAPGRYTDKLIF.

This clone was recorded a few times. The gene calls are TRDV2 and TRDJ1; 10 nucleotides line up with TRDD3. This CDR3 comprises 24 residues. CDR1 and CDR2 (germline): GEAIGNYY, EKD. Trimming removed 0 bases from V and 0 bases from J; junction bases left unmatched: 27. DNA for the CDR3: TGTGCCTGTGACACCCTCGGACTGGGGGATCCGCAAAGTGATGCGGGACGGTACACCGATAAACTCATCTTT. Translated: CACDTLGLGDPQSDAGRYTDKLIF.

Only a few counts were recorded for this clone. J is TRDJ1 and V is TRDV2; TRDD3 matches 13 bases. The CDR3 is 17 residues long. The trim removed 1 base at V and 4 bases at J, leaving 8 bases unmatched. CDR1 GEAIGNYY and CDR2 EKD come from the germline V gene. Written as DNA, the CDR3 is TGTGCCTGTGACACTCTACTGGGGGATACGCTCCACGATAAACTCATCTTT. As protein: CACDTLLGDTLHDKLIF.

Of note for this clone: TCRdb shows a much larger clone's protein in place of this DNA's translation, and the two differ at residue 15, likely through a read error; the protein shown is translated from the DNA. The V gene is TRDV2, the J gene TRDJ1; D is possibly TRDD3 (6 bases). This CDR3 region has 18 residues. Germline-derived CDR1 and CDR2 are GEAIGNYY and EKD. CDR3 sequence (DNA): TGTGCCTGTGACAGCCTCCTTGGGGATGGACAGTACACCGATAGACTCATCTTT. The encoded protein is CACDSLLGDGQYTDRLIF.

The V gene is TRDV2, the J gene TRDJ1; 10 nucleotides agree with TRDD3. The trim removed 3 bases at V and 0 bases at J, leaving 18 bases unmatched. This CDR3 comprises 20 residues. Germline assignment: CDR1 GEAIGNYY and CDR2 EKD. CDR3 region: CACDASFGGIRGGDTDKLIF. The CDR3 DNA reads as TGTGCCTGTGACGCTTCCTTCGGGGGGATACGCGGAGGGGACACCGATAAACTCATCTTT.

For this clone: TCRdb lists the protein of a much larger clone for this DNA, which differs at residue 11, so this is likely a read error; the protein given here is translated from the DNA itself. The CDR3 nucleotides are TGTGCCTGTGACACCGTCACTGGAACCGATAGACTCATCTTT. As protein: CACDTVTGTDRLIF. The chain recombines TRDV2 with TRDJ1; a weak D match, TRDD3 (5 bases). This CDR3 is 14 amino acids long. Germline lookup yields CDR1 GEAIGNYY and CDR2 EKD.

This clone has just a few counts. The chain uses TRDV2 and TRDJ1; 9 bases map to TRDD3. Trimming at V came to 0 bases and at J to 3 bases, leaving 7 bases not matched to a gene. This CDR3 is built from 16 residues. Germline values: CDR1 GEAIGNYY, CDR2 EKD. CDR3 amino acids: CACDTAGGSKPDKLIF. The CDR3 coding sequence is TGTGCCTGTGACACCGCTGGGGGATCGAAGCCCGATAAACTCATCTTT.

This clone was counted a few times. The TCRdb record carries a much larger clone's protein, which differs from this DNA's translation at residue 14; a read error is the likely cause, and the protein listed here is the DNA translation. The chain is built from TRDV2 and TRDJ3, with a possible D match to TRDD3 (6 bases). The CDR3 extends over 18 amino acids. The germline gives CDR1 GEAIGNYY, CDR2 EKD. The CDR3 DNA reads as TGTGCCTGTGACACCGGGGGAGCGGCGTCCTGGGACACCCAACAGATGTTTTTC. Translated, it gives CACDTGGAASWDTQQMFF.

This clone is labeled medium-sized (0.01 to 0.1%). Other DNA sequences of this sample code for an identical CDR3. The rearrangement joins TRDV2 to TRDJ1; 9 bases fit TRDD3. The CDR3 runs to 19 residues. The trim removed 0 bases at V and 0 bases at J, leaving 13 bases unmatched. In germline, CDR1 is GEAIGNYY, CDR2 EKD. In DNA form, the CDR3 reads TGTGCCTGTGACACCTTGGAGGGTACTGGGGGACCCAACACCGATAAACTCATCTTT. Residues: CACDTLEGTGGPNTDKLIF.

Points on this clone: The mismatch at residue 11 between this DNA's translation and the TCRdb protein of a much larger clone likely reflects a read error; the protein shown is translated from the DNA. The chain carries TRDV2 and TRDJ1, with D tentatively TRDD3 (6 bases). The CDR3 length is 18 residues. V shed 1 base and J shed 0 bases, with 20 bases lying between them. Germline V lookup: CDR1 GEAIGNYY, CDR2 EKD. The DNA of the CDR3 is TGTGCCTGTGACACACTCGAAGATACGAAGGGATACACCGATAAACTCATCTTT. Amino acids: CACDTLEDTKGYTDKLIF.

Regarding this clone: The protein given by TCRdb reflects a much larger clone and differs at residue 8 from this DNA's translation, likely from a read error; the protein shown is the DNA's translation. CDR3 residues: CACDSMGAKDTDKLIF. The CDR3 DNA reads as TGTGCCTGTGACTCGATGGGGGCTAAAGACACCGATAAACTCATCTTT. The genes are TRDV2 and TRDJ1; TRDD3 is a possible D gene (6 bases). The germline V gene encodes CDR1 GEAIGNYY and CDR2 EKD. The CDR3 has 16 amino acids. With 3 bases removed from V and 0 bases from J, the gap between germline ends came to 16 bases.

Concerning this clone itself: The translation of this DNA and the TCRdb protein of a much larger clone differ at residue 4, probably owing to a read error; the protein shown here is translated from the DNA. V is TRDV2 and J is TRDJ1; D unclear. Germline assignment: CDR1 GEAIGNYY and CDR2 EKD. The V gene lost 5 bases and the J gene lost 0 bases, with 15 bases spanning the gap. CDR3 length: 15 amino acids. The DNA for the CDR3 is TGTGCCTGTGGCCCCTTACTCGGTCACACCGATAAACTCATCTTT. Its protein is CACGPLLGHTDKLIF.

With regard to this clone: A junction boundary mismatches the germline segment, possibly from a read error. V usage is TRDV2 and J usage is TRDJ1; TRDD3 agrees at 9 bases. This CDR3 region has 19 residues. Germline-derived CDR1 and CDR2 are GEAIGNYY and EKD. CDR3 sequence: CACDPHLTLLGDQTDKHIF. The CDR3 region has the DNA TGTGCCTGTGACCCACACCTCACCTTACTGGGGGACCAGACCGATAAACACATCTTT.

In this sample, this clone turned up a few times. The protein recorded in TCRdb matches a much larger clone and deviates from this DNA's translation at residue 10, suggesting a read error; the protein here is obtained by translating the DNA. V usage is TRDV2 and J usage is TRDJ1; D possibly corresponds to TRDD3 (5 bases). V was shortened by 1 base and J by 7 bases, with 15 bases between the two germline ends. This CDR3 spans 14 amino acids. Germline lookup yields CDR1 GEAIGNYY and CDR2 EKD. CDR3 bases: TGTGCCTGTGACACTCTGGGTGGGTCCGGTAAACTCATCTTT. This gives the protein CACDTLGGSGKLIF.